These T cell receptor beta chains were read from a single sample in a study of blood T cell repertoires in COVID-19. The table came from immunoSEQ multiplex PCR; TCRdb's copy has only in-frame clones and leaves some out. The sample contains around 220,000 clones, around 88% of which appear only once. Sequencing was done on a sample of PBMCs or T cells enriched from blood (not recorded which). Receptors originate from a woman aged 50 to 60 with acute COVID-19. The CDR3 runs from the conserved cysteine through the conserved F or W. A D gene is named only where the DNA matches it firmly. For some rows the clone size is stated as once, few or many, or as a class when expanded; others skip it.

clone size,D gene,V gene,J gene,CDR3 protein
NA,TRBD2,TRBV24-1,TRBJ2-1,CATSHPSGRESSYNEQFF
NA,NA,TRBV10-3,TRBJ2-7,CAITRFLADSYEQYF
NA,TRBD2,TRBV6-1,TRBJ2-1,CASSGVSRTSGNEQFF
NA,NA,TRBV7-2,TRBJ1-5,CASSFGGAGNQPQHF
many,TRBD1,TRBV4-1,TRBJ1-3,CASRDRAGNTIYF
NA,NA,TRBV2,TRBJ1-4,CASKPRDFGEKLFF
NA,NA,TRBV9,TRBJ2-1,CASSVEDYRGEQFF
NA,TRBD1,TRBV4-1,TRBJ1-5,CASSQGTGVLGQPQHF
NA,TRBD2,TRBV7-2,TRBJ2-7,CASSSFGTSGSYEQYF
NA,TRBD2,TRBV9,TRBJ2-3,CASSVGLAETDTQYF
NA,NA,TRBV6-5,TRBJ2-1,CASSPVGGPYNEQFF
NA,NA,TRBV10-3,TRBJ2-7,CAISEVEGAAYEQYF
few,TRBD1,TRBV7-9,TRBJ2-7,CASSPPTGSYEQYF
few,TRBD1,TRBV7-9,TRBJ2-7,CASSSGGTGAYEQYF
once,TRBD2,TRBV6-2/TRBV6-3,TRBJ2-2,CASSYGASGNTGELFF
NA,TRBD1,TRBV5-1,TRBJ1-1,CASSYGTGNMNTEAFF
NA,TRBD2,TRBV18,TRBJ2-7,CASSRPGLAGYEQYF
NA,NA,TRBV6-5,TRBJ2-1,CASSHLGDEQFF
NA,NA,TRBV9,TRBJ1-1,CASSVGGGAMNTEAFF
NA,NA,TRBV15,TRBJ1-1,CATSRDFRGLGAFF
NA,TRBD1,TRBV5-6,TRBJ2-1,CASSLGDRSYNEQFF
NA,TRBD2,TRBV5-6,TRBJ2-7,CASSLRGRGRHYEQYF
few,NA,TRBV12-3/TRBV12-4,TRBJ1-2,CASSLFGTSGYTF
NA,TRBD2,TRBV6-4,TRBJ2-3,CASSVEAGGPGDTQYF
NA,NA,TRBV28,TRBJ1-3,CASSLYQGGGNTIYF
NA,TRBD2,TRBV7-2,TRBJ2-1,CASSLVGTRANEQFF
few,TRBD1,TRBV7-9,TRBJ1-3,CASSFIRGTGNTIYF
once,NA,TRBV28,TRBJ1-6,CASSLGGIYNSPLHF
NA,TRBD2,TRBV28,TRBJ2-3,CASSPSLGLADTDTQYF
NA,NA,TRBV28,TRBJ2-7,CASSSSGQLYEQYF
NA,NA,TRBV7-9,TRBJ2-5,CASSLEGAIVGPETQYF
NA,NA,TRBV29-1,TRBJ1-1,CSVYSGIKTEAFF
NA,NA,TRBV27,TRBJ2-7,CASSISSLTDRASYEQYF
NA,NA,TRBV5-5,TRBJ2-3,CASSFGLELTDTQYF
NA,TRBD2,TRBV25-1,TRBJ2-1,CASSEGGLAEYNEQFF
NA,NA,TRBV7-9,TRBJ1-2,CASSHRQSYGYTF
NA,NA,TRBV19,TRBJ1-1,CASSPVPGTEAFF
NA,TRBD2,TRBV9,TRBJ2-1,CASSRTLGSGRDNEQFF
NA,NA,TRBV19,TRBJ1-5,CASSRGGGSNQPQHF
NA,NA,TRBV6-4,TRBJ2-1,CASSDSEGSNEQFF
NA,TRBD1,TRBV13,TRBJ2-7,CASSPTRTGYEQYF
once,TRBD2,TRBV13,TRBJ2-3,CASSSLVYGREWGDTQYF
NA,NA,TRBV28,TRBJ2-5,CASSSARETQYF
NA,TRBD1,TRBV27,TRBJ1-2,CASRSLLQGRSGYTF
many,NA,TRBV28,TRBJ1-1,CASSFRGGLAEAFF
NA,NA,TRBV7-3,TRBJ2-5,CASSSRSGGKETQYF
NA,TRBD2,TRBV28,TRBJ2-5,CASSPGGFSGRAVGTQYF
NA,NA,TRBV6-5,TRBJ2-7,CASSLTGTTYEQYF
once,TRBD1,TRBV19,TRBJ1-5,CASTSGQGWNQPQHF
NA,NA,TRBV3-1/TRBV3-2,TRBJ1-2,CASSQDANYYGYTF
NA,TRBD2,TRBV11-3,TRBJ2-2,CASSLGGTSIGELFF
few,NA,TRBV5-4,TRBJ1-6,CASSLGHNSPLHF
NA,TRBD2,TRBV27,TRBJ2-7,CASQGGGRAYYEQYF